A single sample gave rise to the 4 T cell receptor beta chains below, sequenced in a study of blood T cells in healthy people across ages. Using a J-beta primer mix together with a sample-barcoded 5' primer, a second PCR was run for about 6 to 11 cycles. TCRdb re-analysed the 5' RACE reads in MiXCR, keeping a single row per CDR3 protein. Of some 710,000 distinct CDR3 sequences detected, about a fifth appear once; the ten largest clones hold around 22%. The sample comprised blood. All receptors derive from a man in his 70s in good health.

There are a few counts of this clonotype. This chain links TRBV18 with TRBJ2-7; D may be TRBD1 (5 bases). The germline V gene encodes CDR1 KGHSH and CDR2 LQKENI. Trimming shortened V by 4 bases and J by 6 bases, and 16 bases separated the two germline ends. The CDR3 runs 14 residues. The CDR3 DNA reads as TGTGCCAGCTCACAGGGCCAGGGTAGGCTCGAGCAGTACTTC. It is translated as CASSQGQGRLEQYF.

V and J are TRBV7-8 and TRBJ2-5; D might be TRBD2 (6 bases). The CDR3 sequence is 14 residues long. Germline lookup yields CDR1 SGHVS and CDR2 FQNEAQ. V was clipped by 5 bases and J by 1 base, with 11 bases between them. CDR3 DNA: TGTGCCAGCAGCCGGGAGTGGGGCCAAGAGACCCAGTACTTC. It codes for CASSREWGQETQYF. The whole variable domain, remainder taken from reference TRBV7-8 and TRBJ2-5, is GAGVSQSPRYKVAKRGQDVALRCDPISGHVSLFWYQQALGQGPEFLTYFQNEAQLDKSGLPSDRFFAERPEGSVSTLKIQRTQQEDSAVYLCASSREWGQETQYFGPGTRLLVL.

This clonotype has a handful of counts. The DNA of the CDR3 is TGTGCCGGGGGGACAGGGACCTCTGGAAACACCATATATTTT. This codes for CAGGTGTSGNTIYF. The chain has TRBV7-2 and TRBJ1-3; 9 bases map to TRBD1. V dropped 11 bases and J dropped 0; count of bases not matched to a gene: 5. The CDR3 has 14 residues. CDR1 and CDR2 from the germline V gene are SGHTA and FQGNSA.

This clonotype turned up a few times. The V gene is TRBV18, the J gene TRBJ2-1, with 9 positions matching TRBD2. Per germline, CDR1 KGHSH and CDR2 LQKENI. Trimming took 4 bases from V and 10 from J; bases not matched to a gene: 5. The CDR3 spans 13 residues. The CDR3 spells CASSQTTSGEQFF. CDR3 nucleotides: TGTGCCAGCTCACAAACTACTAGCGGGGAGCAGTTCTTC.